What follows describes a single T cell receptor (beta chain). What it binds is not known. TCRdb re-called the reads with MiXCR, one entry per CDR3 protein. The table lists about 180,000 distinct CDR3 sequences, about a fifth of them singletons. The record originates from a study of T cell repertoires in cytomegalovirus infection. Broader study findings: Cumulative frequency (of public TCR beta family members) identified carriers of CMV plus the relevant HLA.

Trimming removed 6 bases at V and 10 bases at J, with 34 bases between. CDR1 is DFQATT, CDR2 SNEGSKA, per germline (reference sequence). This CDR3 comprises 18 residues. This sequence originates from a human donor in good health (CMV status not recorded). Some clones in this sample may be carry-over from other donors' samples. The source material was CD8+ T cells from cultured PBMCs, sampled from culture after CMV antigen stimulation. The chain employs TRBV20-1 and TRBJ2-1; the D call may be TRBD1 or TRBD2 (8 bases each). CDR3 in amino acids: CSARGPGTGGPGDGEQFF. The CDR3 nucleotides read TGCAGTGCCAGGGGGCCTGGGACGGGGGGGCCAGGGGACGGCGAGCAGTTCTTC.